These 5 T cell receptor beta chains share one sample of origin, sequenced in a study of cytomegalovirus exposure and HLA in healthy donors. 13 Jbeta primers and 60 Vbeta primers were used for the PCR. Here immunoSEQ multiplex PCR was the method, and the copy in TCRdb shows in-frame clones only, minus some. Among 80,000 to 95,000 clones listed, around 70% were seen once. Sample: PBMCs. Receptors were obtained from a woman aged 50 to 60 in good health and CMV-seropositive.

This chain links TRBV11-2 with TRBJ2-3; a weak D match, TRBD1 (6 bases). Trimming stripped 5 bases from V and 0 bases from J, with 18 bases between. The CDR3 is made up of 17 amino acids. Looked up from germline, CDR1 is SGHAT and CDR2 is FQNNGV. The CDR3 protein is CASSRLRRQDSTDTQYF. The CDR3 region has the DNA TGTGCCAGCAGCCGACTCCGTCGACAGGATAGCACAGATACGCAGTATTTT. The variable domain in full, completed from reference TRBV11-2 and TRBJ2-3, reads EAGVAQSPRYKIIEKRQSVAFWCNPISGHATLYWYQQILGQGPKLLIQFQNNGVVDDSQLPKDRFSAERLKGVDSTLKIQPAKLEDSAVYLCASSRLRRQDSTDTQYFGPGTRLTVL.

This clone appeared a single time. The J gene is TRBJ2-1, the V gene TRBV15; no firm D call. Trimming removed 4 bases at V and 11 bases at J, with 15 bases between. The germline V gene has CDR1 LNHNV and CDR2 YYDKDF (reference sequence). There are 13 residues in the CDR3. This CDR3 reads CATSTARFSKQFF. The CDR3 nucleotides read TGTGCCACCAGCACCGCTAGATTTAGTAAGCAGTTCTTC.

The rearrangement uses TRBV27 and TRBJ2-3; 7 bases match TRBD1. V trimming: 2 bases; J trimming: 8 bases; junction bases outside the gene matches: 13. Germline lookup yields CDR1 MNHEY and CDR2 SMNVEV (reference sequence). This CDR3 has 16 residues. This chain's CDR3 is CASSLETGPPLSTQYF. The CDR3 bases are TGTGCCAGCAGTTTAGAGACAGGGCCCCCCTTAAGTACGCAGTATTTT.

DNA of the CDR3: TGTGCCAGCAGTCCAGCGGGTAGGGGCACAGATACGCAGTATTTT. Translated, it gives CASSPAGRGTDTQYF. The chain employs TRBV6-1 and TRBJ2-3, with D perhaps TRBD2 (6 bases). CDR3 length equals 15 residues. Germline CDR1 and CDR2: MNHNS and SASEGT. Trimming stripped 5 bases from V and 1 base from J, with 13 bases between.

The J gene is TRBJ2-3, the V gene TRBV6-6; the match to TRBD2 covers 8 bases. The CDR3 covers 14 residues. V was clipped by 8 bases and J by 5 bases; unmatched bases: 9. The V gene's germline CDR1 is MNHNY and CDR2 SVGAGI (reference sequence). The CDR3 region is CASGLPAGGDTQYF. The CDR3, as DNA: TGTGCCAGCGGACTACCGGCGGGGGGAGATACGCAGTATTTT.